These 15 T cell receptor beta chains share one sample of origin, sequenced in a study of blood T cell repertoires in COVID-19. The assay was immunoSEQ multiplex PCR, and TCRdb's table has in-frame clones only and misses some. Counted here are tens of thousands of clones, around 87% occurring once; the ten biggest clones make up roughly a fifth. Sequencing was carried out using peripheral blood. These receptors came from a woman over 75 with COVID-19, enrolled during active disease.

The chain joins TRBV2 to TRBJ2-7, with 9 bases lining up with TRBD1. The CDR3 sequence is 17 residues long. J was trimmed by 5 bases and V by 0 bases; bases with no gene match: 11. In germline, CDR1 is SNHLY, CDR2 FYNNEI. The CDR3 loop is CASSEASPGQGKDEQYF. DNA of the CDR3: TGTGCCAGCAGTGAAGCGTCACCGGGACAGGGTAAAGACGAGCAGTACTTC.

This sequence joins TRBV25-1 and TRBJ1-1; 9 nucleotides match TRBD1. There are 13 residues in the CDR3. Per the germline V gene, CDR1 is MGHDK and CDR2 is SYGVNS. V was clipped by 8 bases and J by 3 bases; unmatched bases: 4. The CDR3 DNA sequence: TGTGCCAGCGTAGGACAGGGGTACACTGAAGCTTTCTTT. Translated: CASVGQGYTEAFF.

This chain uses TRBV25-1 with TRBJ1-1, with 10 nucleotides matching TRBD1. The germline CDR1 and CDR2 sequences are MGHDK and SYGVNS. This CDR3 contains 15 residues. With 1 base clipped from V and 6 bases from J, the junction kept 5 bases outside the gene matches. CDR3 DNA: TGTGCCAGCAGTGAATGGGACAGGGGAGCTTCTGAAGCTTTCTTT. Amino acid sequence: CASSEWDRGASEAFF.

This chain joins TRBV30 and TRBJ1-5; D is ambiguous. This CDR3 has 14 residues. Germline V gene lookup returns CDR1 GTSNPN and CDR2 SVGIG (reference sequence). The V end lost 0 bases, the J end lost 5 bases, and 11 bases lay between the germline ends. CDR3 nucleotides: TGTGCCTGGAGTGTCGGTAGAAGCTATCAGCCCCAGCATTTT. This codes for CAWSVGRSYQPQHF.

The chain employs TRBV2 and TRBJ1-6; maybe TRBD1 (5 bases). V shed 1 base and J shed 9 bases, with 13 bases lying between them. The CDR3 is 15 amino acids. CDR1 is SNHLY, CDR2 FYNNEI, per germline. The CDR3 nucleotides are TGTGCCAGCAGTGAAGTCAAGGGGAAGGCTTCACCCCTCCACTTT. Translated: CASSEVKGKASPLHF.

This chain connects TRBV2 to TRBJ1-1; tentative D call: TRBD1 (5 bases). Germline CDR1 and CDR2: SNHLY and FYNNEI. V lost 6 bases to trimming and J lost 0 bases, with 11 bases between them. The CDR3 contains 14 residues. In DNA, the CDR3 is TGTGCCAGCAGGGGGGGGTTCTTGAACACTGAAGCTTTCTTT. It codes for CASRGGFLNTEAFF.

The chain couples TRBV6-2 or TRBV6-3 to TRBJ1-5, with D hard to call. There are 16 residues in the CDR3. The germline gives CDR1 MNHEY, CDR2 SVGEGT. Trimming took off 2 bases at V and 9 bases at J, with 20 bases between the two ends. The CDR3 is CASSYAGRGKHMPQHF. As DNA, the CDR3 is TGTGCCAGCAGTTACGCCGGGAGAGGAAAGCACATGCCCCAGCATTTT.

The CDR3 region is CASSLAPSFNSPLHF. CDR3 DNA sequence: TGTGCCAGCAGCTTAGCACCGAGTTTTAATTCACCCCTCCACTTT. The chain uses TRBV11-2 and TRBJ1-6, with D hard to call. V shed 1 base and J shed 6 bases, with 10 bases lying between them. The CDR3 contains 15 residues. Germline CDR1 reads SGHAT; CDR2 reads FQNNGV.

This clone came up once. V gene TRBV7-8 combines with J gene TRBJ1-2, with D possibly matching TRBD1 (5 bases). The CDR3 length is 18 residues. V lost 7 bases to trimming and J lost 4 bases, with 28 bases between them. Germline CDR1 SGHVS, CDR2 FQNEAQ. CDR3 sequence (DNA): TGTGCCAGCAATTCAGGATTAAACTCTTTGCGGGACTCCTATGGCTACACCTTC. Translating it yields CASNSGLNSLRDSYGYTF.

The chain uses TRBV6-5 and TRBJ2-1; D is perhaps TRBD2 (7 bases). CDR1 MNHEY and CDR2 SVGAGI come from the germline V gene. The V end lost 6 bases, the J end lost 3 bases, and 15 bases lay between the germline ends. This CDR3 has 15 residues. The CDR3 DNA sequence: TGTGCCAGCAGGGGGGCGGGGGCCGGCTACAATGAGCAGTTCTTC. This translates into CASRGAGAGYNEQFF.

The rearrangement joins TRBV18 to TRBJ1-5; D gene unclear. Germline V CDR1 and CDR2: KGHSH, LQKENI. The V end lost 6 bases, the J end lost 3 bases, and 12 bases lay between the germline ends. This CDR3 spans 14 amino acids. In DNA form, the CDR3 reads TGTGCCAGCTCCCACCGCGGCAACAATCAGCCCCAGCATTTT. Protein: CASSHRGNNQPQHF. Supplemented by reference TRBV18 and TRBJ1-5, the full variable domain reads NAGVMQNPRHLVRRRGQEARLRCSPMKGHSHVYWYRQLPEEGLKFMVYLQKENIIDESGMPKERFSAEFPKEGPSILRIQQVVRGDSAAYFCASSHRGNNQPQHFGDGTRLSIL.

A few counts support this clone. V and J are TRBV9 and TRBJ1-1; D is perhaps TRBD1 (6 bases). Between the trimmed V and J ends, which lost 4 bases and 0 bases, there was a span of 16 bases. The CDR3 is 16 amino acids. Germline-derived CDR1 and CDR2 are SGDLS and YYNGEE. CDR3 sequence (DNA): TGTGCCAGCAGCAAACAAACCGGGACATTGAACACTGAAGCTTTCTTT. It encodes CASSKQTGTLNTEAFF.

The gene calls are TRBV7-9 and TRBJ2-2; D possibly corresponds to TRBD1 (6 bases). V dropped 2 bases and J dropped 0 bases, with 10 bases sitting between them. The CDR3 covers 16 residues. CDR1 and CDR2 (germline): SEHNR, FQNEAQ (reference sequence). The CDR3 sequence is CASSLLGQSNTGELFF. The CDR3 nucleotides are TGTGCCAGCAGCTTATTAGGACAGTCGAACACCGGGGAGCTGTTTTTT.

This clone has only one observation. The rearrangement joins TRBV9 to TRBJ1-1; 9 bases line up with TRBD1. With V trimmed by 0 bases and J by 4 bases, 4 bases remained unmatched. The germline V gene encodes CDR1 SGDLS and CDR2 YYNGEE. This CDR3 region has 15 residues. Here the CDR3 DNA reads TGTGCCAGCAGCGTAGGACAGGGGGATGGCACTGAAGCTTTCTTT. Amino acid sequence: CASSVGQGDGTEAFF.

The V gene is TRBV5-1, the J gene TRBJ2-2, with unresolved D. Germline V gene data show CDR1 as SGHRS and CDR2 as YFSETQ. The CDR3 totals 16 residues. Trimming removed 0 bases at V and 1 base at J, with 10 bases between. The CDR3 nucleotides are TGCGCCAGCAGCTTGGACGCCCCGAGGAACACCGGGGAGCTGTTTTTT. It yields the protein CASSLDAPRNTGELFF. The whole variable domain, remainder taken from reference TRBV5-1 and TRBJ2-2, is KAGVTQTPRYLIKTRGQQVTLSCSPISGHRSVSWYQQTPGQGLQFLFEYFSETQRNKGNFPGRFSGRQFSNSRSEMNVSTLELGDSALYLCASSLDAPRNTGELFFGEGSRLTVL.